This is a list of T cell receptor beta chains from one sample in a study of blood T cell repertoires in COVID-19. Method: immunoSEQ multiplex PCR; TCRdb's copy keeps in-frame clones and lacks some. The sample consists of almost 200,000 clones, 79% of them appearing once. The sample comprised peripheral blood. Every receptor here comes from a woman in her thirties or forties with COVID-19, enrolled during active disease. The CDR3 runs from the conserved cysteine through the conserved F or W. A D gene is named only where the DNA matches it firmly. Part of the rows lack a size; the others show once, few, many or a class for expanded clones.

clone size	V gene	J gene	D gene	CDR3 protein	CDR3 DNA
NA	TRBV23-1	TRBJ2-2	NA	CAGIGFGELFF	TGCGCCGGCATCGGGTTCGGGGAGCTGTTTTTT
NA	TRBV10-3	TRBJ1-2	NA	CAISEETVWSYTF	TGTGCCATCAGTGAGGAGACAGTTTGGAGCTACACCTTC
NA	TRBV19	TRBJ2-7	TRBD2	CASSIIGLAGYEQYF	TGTGCCAGTAGTATCATCGGACTAGCGGGATACGAGCAGTACTTC
many	TRBV6-2/TRBV6-3	TRBJ2-1	NA	CASRPWKENEQFF	TGTGCCAGCCGCCCGTGGAAGGAGAATGAGCAGTTCTTC
NA	TRBV5-1	TRBJ2-7	TRBD1	CASSSRGYEQYF	TGCGCCAGCAGCTCCAGGGGGTACGAGCAGTACTTC
NA	TRBV2	TRBJ1-3	TRBD1	CASRVSSQGAVSNTIYF	TGTGCCAGCAGAGTATCTTCACAGGGGGCCGTTTCAAACACCATATATTTT
NA	TRBV3-1/TRBV3-2	TRBJ1-4	TRBD1	CASRGQGNEKLFF	TGTGCCAGCAGAGGACAGGGTAATGAAAAACTGTTTTTT
NA	TRBV7-6	TRBJ2-1	NA	CASSLRQGSYEQFF	TGTGCCAGCAGCTTAAGGCAGGGGAGCTATGAGCAGTTCTTC
NA	TRBV7-3	TRBJ2-3	TRBD1	CASSPDRGADTQYF	TGTGCCAGCAGCCCTGACAGGGGGGCAGATACGCAGTATTTT
NA	TRBV7-3	TRBJ2-1	TRBD2	CASSLTGSSGRYNEQFF	TGTGCCAGCAGCTTAACCGGGAGTAGCGGGCGCTACAATGAGCAGTTCTTC
NA	TRBV4-2	TRBJ2-7	NA	CASSPTGLSYEQYF	TGTGCCAGCAGCCCCACGGGACTTTCCTACGAGCAGTACTTC
NA	TRBV2	TRBJ2-7	NA	CASSPQGIQPGEQYF	TGTGCCAGCAGTCCACAGGGAATCCAACCCGGCGAGCAGTACTTC
NA	TRBV6-5	TRBJ2-7	NA	CASGGRVPSYEQYF	TGTGCCAGCGGGGGCAGGGTACCGTCCTACGAGCAGTACTTC
NA	TRBV27	TRBJ2-2	TRBD1	CASRTGTGPNTGELFF	TGTGCCAGCAGAACGGGGACAGGGCCGAACACCGGGGAGCTGTTTTTT
NA	TRBV7-9	TRBJ2-7	TRBD2	CASSLVERGREQYF	TGTGCCAGCAGCTTAGTGGAGCGGGGTCGGGAGCAGTACTTC
NA	TRBV14	TRBJ2-3	NA	CASSPGAGQPFTDTQYF	TGTGCCAGCAGCCCAGGGGCGGGACAGCCGTTCACAGATACGCAGTATTTT
NA	TRBV5-1	TRBJ2-7	TRBD1	CASSASPRDRGTYEQYF	TGCGCCAGCAGCGCCTCTCCAAGGGACAGGGGAACCTACGAGCAGTACTTC
NA	TRBV7-3	TRBJ2-3	NA	CASSSGSGTDTQYF	TGTGCCAGCAGCTCGGGTTCGGGCACAGATACGCAGTATTTT
NA	TRBV11-2	TRBJ1-2	NA	CASSEGVYGYTF	TGTGCCAGCAGCGAGGGGGTTTATGGCTACACCTTC
NA	TRBV19	TRBJ1-5	TRBD1	CASSRRGQGNSNQPQHF	TGTGCCAGTTCCCGGCGGGGACAGGGGAATAGCAATCAGCCCCAGCATTTT
NA	TRBV14	TRBJ2-1	NA	CASSRVGGSYNEQFF	TGTGCCAGCAGCCGAGTAGGGGGATCCTACAATGAGCAGTTCTTC
NA	TRBV5-1	TRBJ2-1	TRBD1	CASSLGGTGPTEQFF	TGCGCCAGCAGCTTGGGCGGGACAGGCCCCACTGAGCAGTTCTTC
NA	TRBV4-1	TRBJ1-1	NA	CASSQDLGVNTEAFF	TGCGCCAGCAGCCAAGATCTCGGGGTTAACACTGAAGCTTTCTTT
NA	TRBV13	TRBJ2-1	NA	CASSLRGPAYNEQFF	TGTGCCAGCAGCTTACGGGGTCCGGCCTACAATGAGCAGTTCTTC
NA	TRBV5-5	TRBJ2-3	NA	CASSSGTPFTDTQYF	TGTGCCAGCAGCTCCGGGACTCCCTTCACAGATACGCAGTATTTT
NA	TRBV19	TRBJ1-2	NA	CASTQGKDGYTF	TGTGCCAGCACCCAGGGGAAAGATGGCTACACCTTC
NA	TRBV18	TRBJ2-1	TRBD2	CASSPVVAGADEQFF	TGTGCCAGCTCACCGGTGGTAGCGGGAGCGGATGAGCAGTTCTTC
NA	TRBV24-1	TRBJ2-5	NA	CATSDPRTPNQETQYF	TGTGCCACCAGTGATCCCCGGACACCGAACCAAGAGACCCAGTACTTC
NA	TRBV5-1	TRBJ2-7	NA	CASSLDWASSYEQYF	TGCGCCAGCAGCTTGGATTGGGCGAGCTCCTACGAGCAGTACTTC
NA	TRBV9	TRBJ2-1	TRBD2	CASSVGLAGGSGEQFF	TGTGCCAGCAGCGTGGGACTAGCGGGAGGTAGCGGTGAGCAGTTCTTC
few	TRBV7-9	TRBJ1-6	NA	CASSLGDIPLHF	TGTGCCAGCAGCTTAGGGGACATCCCCCTCCACTTT
NA	TRBV7-8	TRBJ2-1	NA	CASSLVSRDVRGEQFF	TGTGCCAGCAGCTTAGTGTCGCGGGATGTAAGGGGTGAGCAGTTCTTC
NA	TRBV27	TRBJ1-2	TRBD1	CASSRLNLGQANYGYTF	TGTGCCAGCAGCCGCCTCAACCTCGGACAGGCGAACTATGGCTACACCTTC
NA	TRBV10-3	TRBJ2-1	TRBD2	CAAGGSGALHNEQFF	TGTGCCGCCGGGGGGTCGGGTGCTCTGCACAATGAGCAGTTCTTC
NA	TRBV25-1	TRBJ1-3	TRBD1	CASSGVWTGPVKGNTIYF	TGTGCCAGCAGTGGGGTCTGGACAGGGCCGGTAAAAGGAAACACCATATATTTT
NA	TRBV10-3	TRBJ2-5	TRBD1	CAISETGTGVKTQYF	TGTGCCATCAGTGAGACCGGGACAGGGGTCAAGACCCAGTACTTC
once	TRBV7-2	TRBJ2-5	TRBD2	CASSGRATTDGTQYF	TGTGCCAGCAGCGGGAGGGCGACGACAGATGGGACCCAGTACTTC
NA	TRBV19	TRBJ2-3	NA	CASSIGDTQYF	TGTGCCAGTAGTATCGGTGATACGCAGTATTTT
NA	TRBV18	TRBJ1-3	TRBD1	CASSPTGGEDTIYF	TGTGCCAGCTCACCAACAGGGGGCGAGGACACCATATATTTT
NA	TRBV7-2	TRBJ2-3	TRBD1	CASSLQGAGSTDTQYF	TGTGCCAGCAGCTTACAGGGGGCGGGTAGCACAGATACGCAGTATTTT
NA	TRBV27	TRBJ1-6	NA	CASSFVGHYNSPLHF	TGTGCCAGCAGTTTCGTGGGACACTATAATTCACCCCTCCACTTT
once	TRBV7-9	TRBJ1-1	TRBD1	CASSLTLTGGTEAFF	TGTGCCAGCAGCTTAACCCTCACAGGGGGCACTGAAGCTTTCTTT
few	TRBV6-2/TRBV6-3	TRBJ2-7	TRBD2	CASSYSTSAYEQYF	TGTGCCAGCAGTTACTCGACTAGCGCCTACGAGCAGTACTTC
NA	TRBV12-3/TRBV12-4	TRBJ2-7	NA	CASSYTTYEQYF	TGTGCCAGCAGTTACACAACCTACGAGCAGTACTTC
NA	TRBV10-2	TRBJ1-3	TRBD1	CASRDRVSGNTIYF	TGCGCCAGCAGAGACAGGGTTTCTGGAAACACCATATATTTT
NA	TRBV28	TRBJ1-2	NA	CASSLNGGHYGYTF	TGTGCCAGCAGTTTAAACGGGGGTCACTATGGCTACACCTTC
NA	TRBV5-1	TRBJ2-5	TRBD2	CASSFREGGETQYF	TGCGCCAGCAGCTTCCGGGAGGGCGGGGAGACCCAGTACTTC
NA	TRBV23-1	TRBJ2-4	NA	CASSQSSLYVAGGLAKNIQYF	TGCGCCAGCAGTCAATCAAGTTTATACGTGGCAGGGGGACTAGCCAAAAACATTCAGTACTTC
few	TRBV6-6	TRBJ2-5	TRBD2	CASSDGLAVQETQYF	TGTGCCAGCAGTGATGGACTAGCGGTCCAAGAGACCCAGTACTTC
NA	TRBV20-1	TRBJ2-7	TRBD1	CSAGQVYEQYF	TGCAGTGCGGGACAGGTCTACGAGCAGTACTTC
NA	TRBV3-1/TRBV3-2	TRBJ1-2	NA	CASSQDSPPGDYGYTF	TGTGCCAGCAGCCAAGATAGTCCCCCAGGGGACTATGGCTACACCTTC